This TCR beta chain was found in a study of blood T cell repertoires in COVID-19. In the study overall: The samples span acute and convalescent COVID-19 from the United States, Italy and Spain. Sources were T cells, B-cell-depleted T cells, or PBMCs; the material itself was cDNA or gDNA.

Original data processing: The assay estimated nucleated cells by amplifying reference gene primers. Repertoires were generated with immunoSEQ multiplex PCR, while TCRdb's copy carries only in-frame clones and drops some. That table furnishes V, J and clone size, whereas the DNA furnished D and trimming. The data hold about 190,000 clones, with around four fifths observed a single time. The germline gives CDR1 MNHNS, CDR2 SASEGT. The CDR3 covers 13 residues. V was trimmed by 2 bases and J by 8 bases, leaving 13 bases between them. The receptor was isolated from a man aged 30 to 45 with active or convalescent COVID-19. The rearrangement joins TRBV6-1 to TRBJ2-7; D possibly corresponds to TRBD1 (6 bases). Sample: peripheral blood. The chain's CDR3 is CASSELQGSKQYV. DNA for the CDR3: TGTGCCAGCAGTGAATTACAGGGCAGTAAGCAGTACGTC.